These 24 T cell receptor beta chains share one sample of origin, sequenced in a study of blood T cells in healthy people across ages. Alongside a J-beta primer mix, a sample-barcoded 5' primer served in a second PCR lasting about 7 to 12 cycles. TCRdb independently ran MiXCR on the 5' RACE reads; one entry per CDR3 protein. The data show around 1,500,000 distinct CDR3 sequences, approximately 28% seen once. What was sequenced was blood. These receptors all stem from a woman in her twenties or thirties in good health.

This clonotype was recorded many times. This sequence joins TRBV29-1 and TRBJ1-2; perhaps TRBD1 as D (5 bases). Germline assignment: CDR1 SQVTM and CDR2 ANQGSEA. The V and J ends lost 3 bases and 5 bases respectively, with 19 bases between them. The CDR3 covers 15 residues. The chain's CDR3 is CSVEGVSPGPYGYTF. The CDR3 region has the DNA TGCAGCGTTGAGGGAGTGAGTCCAGGGCCGTATGGCTACACCTTC.

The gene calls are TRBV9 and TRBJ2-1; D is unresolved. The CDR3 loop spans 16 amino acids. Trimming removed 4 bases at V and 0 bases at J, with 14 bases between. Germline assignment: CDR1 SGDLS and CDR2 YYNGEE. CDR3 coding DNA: TGTGCCAGCAGCTCGGTGCCCGGGCCCTCCTACAATGAGCAGTTCTTC. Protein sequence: CASSSVPGPSYNEQFF.

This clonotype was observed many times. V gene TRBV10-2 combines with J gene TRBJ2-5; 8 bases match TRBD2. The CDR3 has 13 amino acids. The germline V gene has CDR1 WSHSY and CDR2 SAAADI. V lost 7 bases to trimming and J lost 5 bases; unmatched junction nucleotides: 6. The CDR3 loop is CASTSGGVETQYF. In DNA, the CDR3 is TGCGCCAGCACCTCCGGGGGGGTCGAGACCCAGTACTTC.

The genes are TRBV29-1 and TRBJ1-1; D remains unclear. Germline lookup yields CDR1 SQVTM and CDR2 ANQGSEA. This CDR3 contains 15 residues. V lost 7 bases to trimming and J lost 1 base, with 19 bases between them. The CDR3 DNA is TGCAGCGCCACCCCCACCGGTCGGGGGAACACTGAAGCTTTCTTT. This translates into CSATPTGRGNTEAFF.

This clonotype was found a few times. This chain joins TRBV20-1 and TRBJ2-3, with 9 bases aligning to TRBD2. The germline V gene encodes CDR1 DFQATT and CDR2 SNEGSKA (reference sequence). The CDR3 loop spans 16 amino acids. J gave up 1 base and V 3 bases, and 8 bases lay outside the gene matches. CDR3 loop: CSARGFSGGRTDTQYF. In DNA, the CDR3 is TGCAGTGCTAGGGGGTTTAGCGGGGGCCGCACAGATACGCAGTATTTT.

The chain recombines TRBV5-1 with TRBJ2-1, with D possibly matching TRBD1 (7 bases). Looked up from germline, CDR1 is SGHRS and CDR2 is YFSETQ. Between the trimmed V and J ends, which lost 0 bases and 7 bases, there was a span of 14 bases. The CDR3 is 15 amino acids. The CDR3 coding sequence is TGCGCCAGCAGCTTGGTCCAGACAGGGAGGAATGAGCAGTTCTTC. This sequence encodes CASSLVQTGRNEQFF.

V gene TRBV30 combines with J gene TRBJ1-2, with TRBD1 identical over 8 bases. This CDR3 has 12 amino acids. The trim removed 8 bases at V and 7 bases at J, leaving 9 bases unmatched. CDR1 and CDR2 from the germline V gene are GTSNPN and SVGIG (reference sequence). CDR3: CAASGGGGGYTF. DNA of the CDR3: TGTGCCGCATCAGGGGGCGGTGGTGGCTACACCTTC.

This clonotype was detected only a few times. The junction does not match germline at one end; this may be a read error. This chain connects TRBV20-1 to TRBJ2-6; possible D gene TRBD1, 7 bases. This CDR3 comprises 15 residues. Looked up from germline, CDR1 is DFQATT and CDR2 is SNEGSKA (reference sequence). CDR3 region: CNARETGTGADVLTF. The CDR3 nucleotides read TGCAATGCTAGAGAGACAGGGACGGGGGCCGACGTCCTGACTTTC.

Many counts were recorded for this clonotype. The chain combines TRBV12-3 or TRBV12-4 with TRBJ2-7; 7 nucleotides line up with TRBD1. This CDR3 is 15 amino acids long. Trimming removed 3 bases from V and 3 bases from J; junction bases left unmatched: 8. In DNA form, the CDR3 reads TGTGCCAGCAGTTTTGGACAGGTTGGACACTACGAGCAGTACTTC. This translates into CASSFGQVGHYEQYF.

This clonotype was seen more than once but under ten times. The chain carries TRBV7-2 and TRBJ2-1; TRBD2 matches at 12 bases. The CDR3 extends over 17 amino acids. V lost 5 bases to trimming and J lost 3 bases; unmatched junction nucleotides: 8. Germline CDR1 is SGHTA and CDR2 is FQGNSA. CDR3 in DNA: TGTGCCAGCAGCGAGCGAGGACTAGCGGGATACTACAATGAGCAGTTCTTC. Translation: CASSERGLAGYYNEQFF.

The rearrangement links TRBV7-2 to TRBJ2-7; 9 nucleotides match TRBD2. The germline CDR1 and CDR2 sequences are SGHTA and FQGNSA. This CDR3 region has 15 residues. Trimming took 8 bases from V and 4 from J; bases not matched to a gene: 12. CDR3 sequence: CASGSPATSGYEQYF. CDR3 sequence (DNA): TGTGCCAGCGGCTCCCCCGCGACTAGCGGTTACGAGCAGTACTTC.

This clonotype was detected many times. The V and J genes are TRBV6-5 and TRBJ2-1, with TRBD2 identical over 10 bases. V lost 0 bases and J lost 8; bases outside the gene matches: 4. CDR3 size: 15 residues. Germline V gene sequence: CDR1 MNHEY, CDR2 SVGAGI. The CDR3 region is CASSYSGTSVYEQFF. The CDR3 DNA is TGTGCCAGCAGTTACTCAGGGACTAGCGTCTATGAGCAGTTCTTC.

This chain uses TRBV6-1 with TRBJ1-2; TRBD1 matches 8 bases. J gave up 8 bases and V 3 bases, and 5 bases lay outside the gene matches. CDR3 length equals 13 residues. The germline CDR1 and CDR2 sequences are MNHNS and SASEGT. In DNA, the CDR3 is TGTGCCAGCAGTGAGACAGGGGTGGGGGGCTACACCTTC. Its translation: CASSETGVGGYTF.

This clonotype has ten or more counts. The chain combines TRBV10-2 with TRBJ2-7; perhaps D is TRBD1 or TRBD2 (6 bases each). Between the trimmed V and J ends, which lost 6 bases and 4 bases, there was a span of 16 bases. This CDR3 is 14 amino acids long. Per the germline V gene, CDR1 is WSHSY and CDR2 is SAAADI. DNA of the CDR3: TGCGCCAGCAGACAGCTGGGGGGACAATACGAGCAGTACTTC. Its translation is CASRQLGGQYEQYF.

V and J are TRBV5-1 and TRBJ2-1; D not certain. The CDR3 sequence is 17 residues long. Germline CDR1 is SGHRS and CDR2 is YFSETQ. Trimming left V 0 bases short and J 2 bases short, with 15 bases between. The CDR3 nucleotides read TGCGCCAGCAGCTTGGCCCTCACTACGTTTGCCTACAATGAGCAGTTCTTC. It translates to CASSLALTTFAYNEQFF.

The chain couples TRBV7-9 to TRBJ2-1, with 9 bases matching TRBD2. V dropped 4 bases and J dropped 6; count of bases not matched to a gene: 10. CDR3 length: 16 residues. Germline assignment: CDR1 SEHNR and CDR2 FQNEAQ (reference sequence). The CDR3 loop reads CASSSGSSGACNEQFF. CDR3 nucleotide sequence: TGTGCCAGCAGCTCGGGATCTAGCGGGGCCTGCAATGAGCAGTTCTTC.

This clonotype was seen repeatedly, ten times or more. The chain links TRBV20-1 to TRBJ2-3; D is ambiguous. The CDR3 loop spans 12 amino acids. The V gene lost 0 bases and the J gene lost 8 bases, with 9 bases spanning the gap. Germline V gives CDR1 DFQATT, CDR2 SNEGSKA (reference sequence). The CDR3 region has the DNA TGCAGTGCTAGAGAGGACCGCGGTACGCAGTATTTT. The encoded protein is CSAREDRGTQYF.

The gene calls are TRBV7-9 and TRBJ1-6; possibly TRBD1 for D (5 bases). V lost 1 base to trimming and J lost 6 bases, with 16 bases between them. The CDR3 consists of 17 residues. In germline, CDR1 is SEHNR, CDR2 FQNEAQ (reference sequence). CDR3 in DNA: TGTGCCAGCAGCTTAGAGGCCGGGACTTGGATTAATTCACCCCTCCACTTT. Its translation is CASSLEAGTWINSPLHF.

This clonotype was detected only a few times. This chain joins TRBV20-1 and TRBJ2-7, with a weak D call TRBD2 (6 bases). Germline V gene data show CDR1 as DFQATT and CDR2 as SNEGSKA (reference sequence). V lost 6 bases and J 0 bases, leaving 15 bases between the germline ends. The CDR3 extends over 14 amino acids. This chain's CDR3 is CSASREPDSYEQYF. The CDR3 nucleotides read TGCAGTGCGAGTCGGGAGCCCGACTCCTACGAGCAGTACTTC.

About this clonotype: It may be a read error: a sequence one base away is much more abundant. The CDR3 protein is CASNLSGSANNEQFF. CDR3 nucleotide sequence: TGTGCCAGCAACTTAAGCGGGAGTGCCAACAATGAGCAGTTCTTC. The chain joins TRBV7-2 to TRBJ2-1; 8 bases fit TRBD2. This CDR3 contains 15 residues. Germline CDR1 SGHTA, CDR2 FQGNSA.

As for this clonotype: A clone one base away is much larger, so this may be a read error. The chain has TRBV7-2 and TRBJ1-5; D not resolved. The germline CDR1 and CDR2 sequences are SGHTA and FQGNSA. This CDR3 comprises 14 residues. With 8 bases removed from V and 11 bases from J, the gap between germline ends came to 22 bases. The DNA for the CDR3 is TGTGCCAGCCGCTCTACCACTCTGAATCGGGCCCAGCATTTT. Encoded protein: CASRSTTLNRAQHF.

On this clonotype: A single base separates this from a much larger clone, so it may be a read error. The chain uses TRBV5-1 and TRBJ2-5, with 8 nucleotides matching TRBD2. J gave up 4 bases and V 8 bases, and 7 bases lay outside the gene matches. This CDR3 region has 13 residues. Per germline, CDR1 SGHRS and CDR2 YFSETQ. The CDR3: CARATSVRETQYF. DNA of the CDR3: TGCGCCAGGGCGACTAGCGTGAGAGAGACCCAGTACTTC.

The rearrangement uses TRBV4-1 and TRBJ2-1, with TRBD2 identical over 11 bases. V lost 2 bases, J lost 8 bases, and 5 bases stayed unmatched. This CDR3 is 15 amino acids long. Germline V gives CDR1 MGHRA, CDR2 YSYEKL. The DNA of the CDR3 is TGCGCCAGCAGCCAACGTAGCGGGGGGGCATATGAGCAGTTCTTC. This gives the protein CASSQRSGGAYEQFF.

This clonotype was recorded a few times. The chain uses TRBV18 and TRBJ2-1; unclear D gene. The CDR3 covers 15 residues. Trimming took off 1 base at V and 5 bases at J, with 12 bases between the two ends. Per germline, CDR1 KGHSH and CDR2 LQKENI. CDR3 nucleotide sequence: TGTGCCAGCTCACCACGGCACCGAGCCAACAATGAGCAGTTCTTC. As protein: CASSPRHRANNEQFF. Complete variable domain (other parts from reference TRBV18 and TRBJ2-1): NAGVMQNPRHLVRRRGQEARLRCSPMKGHSHVYWYRQLPEEGLKFMVYLQKENIIDESGMPKERFSAEFPKEGPSILRIQQVVRGDSAAYFCASSPRHRANNEQFFGPGTRLTVL.